This entry describes one TCR beta chain. Its antigen remains unknown. The sample belongs to a study of OX40 agonist ivuxolimab in advanced cancers. Study background: At 0.01 to 10 mg/kg, ivuxolimab was administered intravenously to patients every 2 weeks. Broader study findings: What antigens the expanded peripheral T cells recognized was never established.

TCRdb's table, derived via immunoSEQ multiplex PCR, lists solely in-frame clones and lacks some. The sample has 52,000 or so clones; less than 90% are singletons. The length of the CDR3 is 15 residues. V shed 1 base and J shed 6 bases, with 15 bases lying between them. Germline-derived CDR1 and CDR2 are SEHNR and FQNEAQ (reference sequence). Here the sequenced sample was CD4+ or CD8+ T cells sorted from blood, taken in a trial of the OX40 agonist ivuxolimab. This clonotype originated in an adult with an advanced solid tumor such as melanoma, head and neck, liver or kidney cancer. V usage is TRBV7-9 and J usage is TRBJ1-2; D is ambiguous. This CDR3 is CASSLEVPTEDGYTF. Here the CDR3 DNA reads TGTGCCAGCAGCTTAGAGGTACCCACAGAAGATGGCTACACCTTC.